This entry features one TCR beta chain sequence. As yet, its antigen is unknown. The sample comes from a study of T cell responses to AZD1222 COVID-19 vaccine. Study-wide findings and caveats: Researchers took repertoire samples only after the peak T cell response had come.

Investigators merged groups given second doses at roughly 4 or roughly 12 weeks. CDR1 is MDHEN and CDR2 is SYDVKM in the germline V gene. V was trimmed by 10 bases and J by 4 bases, leaving 11 bases between them. The CDR3 has 12 residues. Using immunoSEQ multiplex PCR, the repertoire was profiled, and TCRdb retains in-frame clones only, with some absent. The table shows about 94,000 clones, with 88% occurring only once. This TCR came from an adult who received the AZD1222 COVID-19 vaccine. The sample consisted of peripheral blood, taken 28 days after the second AZD1222 dose. V usage is TRBV28 and J usage is TRBJ1-5; the D is unclear. CDR3 in amino acids: CATSAANQPQHF. The DNA for the CDR3 is TGTGCCACGTCCGCCGCGAATCAGCCCCAGCATTTT.